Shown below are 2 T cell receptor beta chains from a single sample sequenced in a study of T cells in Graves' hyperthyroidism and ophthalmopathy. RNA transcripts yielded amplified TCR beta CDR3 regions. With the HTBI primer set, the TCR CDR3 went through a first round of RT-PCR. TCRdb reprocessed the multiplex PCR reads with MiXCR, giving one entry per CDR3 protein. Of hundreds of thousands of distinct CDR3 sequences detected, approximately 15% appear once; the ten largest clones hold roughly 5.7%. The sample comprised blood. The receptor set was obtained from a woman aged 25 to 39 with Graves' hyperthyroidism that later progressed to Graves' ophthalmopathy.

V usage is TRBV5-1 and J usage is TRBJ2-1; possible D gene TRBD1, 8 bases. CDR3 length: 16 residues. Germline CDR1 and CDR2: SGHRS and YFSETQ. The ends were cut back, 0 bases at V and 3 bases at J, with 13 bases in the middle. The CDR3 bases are TGCGCCAGCAGCTTGGGTACAGGGGGGGACTACAATGAGCAGTTCTTC. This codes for CASSLGTGGDYNEQFF.

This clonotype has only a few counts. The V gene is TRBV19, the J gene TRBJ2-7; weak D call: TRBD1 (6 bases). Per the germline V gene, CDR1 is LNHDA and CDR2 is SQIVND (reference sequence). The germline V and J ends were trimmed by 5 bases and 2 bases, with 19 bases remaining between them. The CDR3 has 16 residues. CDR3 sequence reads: CASSPNKDSPTYEQYF. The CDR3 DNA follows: TGTGCCAGTAGTCCCAACAAGGACAGCCCTACCTACGAGCAGTACTTC.